Below, 14 T cell receptor beta chains from the same sample are listed, as sequenced in a study of monozygotic twins with inflammatory bowel disease. With the 5' RACE reads reprocessed, TCRdb shows one record per CDR3 protein and no DNA. Seen in this sample are over 200,000 distinct CDR3 sequences; the ten most common clones hold roughly 8%. The sequenced sample was blood. The origin of the receptors is a human donor with ulcerative colitis or Crohn's disease, or a healthy co-twin of an affected twin (not recorded which).

The chain links TRBV4-3 to TRBJ1-2; TCRdb lists TRBD1, though no DNA is available to test this call. The length of the CDR3 is 17 residues. The V gene's germline CDR1 is LGHNA and CDR2 YSLEER. The CDR3 region is CASSLTLAGGLSPGYTF.

V gene TRBV7-7 combines with J gene TRBJ2-5; checking the TCRdb D call of TRBD1 is not possible without DNA. CDR1 is SSHAT, CDR2 FNYEAQ, per germline (reference sequence). This CDR3 contains 16 residues. CDR3 sequence: CASSLRQGLGQETQYF.

The chain recombines TRBV7-2 with TRBJ2-1; TCRdb designates TRBD2, a call that cannot be tested without DNA. In germline, CDR1 is SGHTA, CDR2 FQGNSA. The CDR3 has 13 amino acids. CDR3 region: CASSIWETSEQFF.

The CDR3 sequence: CASSLWAGGASAYNEQFF. The V and J genes are TRBV5-1 and TRBJ2-1; TCRdb's D call, TRBD1, is unchecked because there is no DNA. The CDR3 is 18 amino acids. Germline CDR1 and CDR2: SGHRS and YFSETQ.

The genes are TRBV20-1 and TRBJ2-5. The germline CDR1 and CDR2 sequences are DFQATT and SNEGSKA (reference sequence). This CDR3 is 12 amino acids long. The CDR3 loop reads CSARANQETQYF.

The chain is built from TRBV19 and TRBJ1-1. Germline values: CDR1 LNHDA, CDR2 SQIVND (reference sequence). This CDR3 spans 12 amino acids. CDR3 residues: CASRVDNTEAFF. The full variable domain, in which reference TRBV19 and TRBJ1-1 provide the parts outside the CDR3, is DGGITQSPKYLFRKEGQNVTLSCEQNLNHDAMYWYRQDPGQGLRLIYYSQIVNDFQKGDIAEGYSVSREKKESFPLTVTSAQKNPTAFYLCASRVDNTEAFFGQGTRLTVV.

The CDR3: CASSPGISGSYEQYF. The rearrangement uses TRBV28 and TRBJ2-7; TCRdb lists TRBD1, though no DNA is available to test this call. CDR3 length equals 15 residues. The germline V gene encodes CDR1 MDHEN and CDR2 SYDVKM.

The chain combines TRBV20-1 with TRBJ2-7; the D call from TCRdb, TRBD2, cannot be confirmed without DNA. The CDR3 is 14 amino acids. Looked up from germline, CDR1 is DFQATT and CDR2 is SNEGSKA (reference sequence). Here the CDR3 reads CSAGSGGALYEQYF.

J is TRBJ1-5 and V is TRBV12-5. This CDR3 is 13 amino acids long. The germline CDR1 and CDR2 sequences are LGHNT and FRNRAP. The CDR3 loop is CASGLSGWQPQHF.

CDR3 sequence: CSAHGGVWNEQFF. The rearrangement links TRBV20-1 to TRBJ2-1. Germline V gene sequence: CDR1 DFQATT, CDR2 SNEGSKA (reference sequence). The CDR3 sequence is 13 residues long.

The rearrangement links TRBV5-1 to TRBJ2-3; TCRdb selects TRBD2, and the lack of DNA leaves this call unchecked. CDR1 is SGHRS and CDR2 is YFSETQ in the germline V gene. The CDR3 runs 15 residues. This CDR3 is CASRDRGGITDTQYF.

The rearrangement uses TRBV5-5 and TRBJ1-4. The CDR3 runs 14 residues. CDR1 and CDR2 from the germline V gene are SGHKS and YYEKEE (reference sequence). The CDR3 loop is CASSFRATNEKLFF.

The chain joins TRBV14 to TRBJ1-1; no DNA is available, so the TRBD1 call from TCRdb remains unchecked. The CDR3 is 16 amino acids. Germline V gene data show CDR1 as SGHDN and CDR2 as FVKESK. The CDR3 loop is CASSLSRLRVNTEAFF.

V gene TRBV20-1 combines with J gene TRBJ2-6. This CDR3 spans 14 amino acids. Looked up from germline, CDR1 is DFQATT and CDR2 is SNEGSKA (reference sequence). The CDR3 is CSASMYSGANVLTF.